The rows below give T cell receptor beta chains drawn from one sample of a study of T cells in Graves' hyperthyroidism and ophthalmopathy. TCRdb re-analysed the multiplex PCR reads in MiXCR, keeping a single row per CDR3 protein. The sample has around 350,000 distinct CDR3 sequences; 20% to 30% are singletons. The sample taken for sequencing was blood. The receptors derive from a man aged 50-59 years with Graves' hyperthyroidism. Each CDR3 is given with its conserved first and last residue. The D gene is left open where the match is weak. Clone size is given for some rows only: seen once, a few or many times, or a class if the clone is expanded.

D gene | J gene | V gene | clone size | CDR3 protein
- | TRBJ1-2 | TRBV18 | - | CANSPDRNYGYTF
- | TRBJ2-1 | TRBV7-6 | few | CASSSLVRRSSYNEQFF
- | TRBJ2-5 | TRBV11-2 | many | CASSSRTSQGETQYF
- | TRBJ2-2 | TRBV6-1 | - | CASRAGGYTGELFF
TRBD1 | TRBJ1-2 | TRBV6-1 | - | CASSEARSQGAFGYTF
TRBD2 | TRBJ2-2 | TRBV7-6 | - | CASSLNPGLAAGELFF
- | TRBJ1-6 | TRBV6-1 | - | CASSMGLGNSPLHF
TRBD1 | TRBJ1-6 | TRBV7-2 | - | CASGSGQTSPLHF
TRBD2 | TRBJ2-3 | TRBV20-1 | - | CSAKAGASTDTQYF
TRBD1 | TRBJ2-3 | TRBV20-1 | once | CSASGGERPDTQYF
- | TRBJ2-5 | TRBV28 | many | CASSLRGPQETQYF
TRBD1 | TRBJ2-5 | TRBV7-3 | - | CASSLNPGGRETQYF